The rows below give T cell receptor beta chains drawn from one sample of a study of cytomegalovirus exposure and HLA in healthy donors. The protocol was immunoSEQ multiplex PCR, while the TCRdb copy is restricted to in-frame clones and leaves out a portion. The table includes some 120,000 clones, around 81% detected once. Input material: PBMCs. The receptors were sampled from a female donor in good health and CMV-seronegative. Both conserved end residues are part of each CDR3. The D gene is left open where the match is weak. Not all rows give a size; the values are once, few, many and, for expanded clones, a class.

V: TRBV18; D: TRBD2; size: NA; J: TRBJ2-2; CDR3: CASSLTPGTSGNLNTGELFF; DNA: TGTGCCAGCTCACTTACCCCCGGGACTAGCGGAAACCTGAACACCGGGGAGCTGTTTTTT
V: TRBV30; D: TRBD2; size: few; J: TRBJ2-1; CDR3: CAWSERENEQFF; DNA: TGTGCCTGGAGTGAGCGGGAGAATGAGCAGTTCTTC
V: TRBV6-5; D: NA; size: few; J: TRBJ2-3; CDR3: CASSAAGDTQYF; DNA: TGTGCCAGCAGCGCGGCGGGGGATACGCAGTATTTT
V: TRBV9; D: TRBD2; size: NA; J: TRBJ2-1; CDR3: CASSPSGTLYNEQFF; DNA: TGTGCCAGCAGCCCTAGCGGAACGCTTTACAATGAGCAGTTCTTC
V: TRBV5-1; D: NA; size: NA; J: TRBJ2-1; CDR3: CASSLGGRGNEQFF; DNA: TGCGCCAGCAGCTTGGGGGGGCGAGGTAATGAGCAGTTCTTC
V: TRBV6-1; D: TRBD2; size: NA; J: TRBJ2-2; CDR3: CASRIAGARTGELFF; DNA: TGTGCCAGCCGAATAGCGGGGGCCCGAACCGGGGAGCTGTTTTTT
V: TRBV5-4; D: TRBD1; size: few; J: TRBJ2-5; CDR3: CASSTQTGETQYF; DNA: TGTGCCAGCAGCACCCAGACAGGGGAGACCCAGTACTTC
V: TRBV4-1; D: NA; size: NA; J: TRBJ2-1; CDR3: CASSQYSDSYNEQFF; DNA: TGCGCCAGCAGCCAATACTCCGACAGCTACAATGAGCAGTTCTTC
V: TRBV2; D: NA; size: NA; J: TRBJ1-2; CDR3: CASSENDSPNYGYTF; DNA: TGTGCCAGCAGTGAAAATGACAGCCCTAACTATGGCTACACCTTC
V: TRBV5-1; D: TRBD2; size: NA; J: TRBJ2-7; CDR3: CASSLSSRTSGSYEQYF; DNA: TGCGCCAGCAGCTTGTCCTCTCGGACTAGCGGGAGCTACGAGCAGTACTTC
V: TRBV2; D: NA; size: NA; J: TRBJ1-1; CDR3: CASSSRSSDTEAFF; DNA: TGTGCCAGCAGCTCTAGGTCCTCGGACACTGAAGCTTTCTTT
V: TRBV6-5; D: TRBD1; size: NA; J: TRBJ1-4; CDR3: CASSYLTGATGKLFF; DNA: TGTGCCAGCAGTTACCTAACAGGGGCAACCGGAAAACTGTTTTTT
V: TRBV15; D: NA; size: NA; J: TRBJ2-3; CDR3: CATSRGRGIGSDTQYF; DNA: TGTGCCACCAGCAGAGGCAGGGGCATTGGATCAGATACGCAGTATTTT
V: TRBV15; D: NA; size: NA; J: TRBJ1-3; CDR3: CATSRALGLAGNTIYF; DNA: TGTGCCACCAGCAGAGCTCTGGGGTTAGCGGGAAACACCATATATTTT
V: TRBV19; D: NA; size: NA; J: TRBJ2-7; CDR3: CASRQDRTYEQYF; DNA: TGTGCCAGTAGACAGGACAGAACCTACGAGCAGTACTTC
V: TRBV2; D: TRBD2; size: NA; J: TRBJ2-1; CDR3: CASSISGSYNEQFF; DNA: TGTGCCAGCTCAATCAGCGGGAGTTACAATGAGCAGTTCTTC
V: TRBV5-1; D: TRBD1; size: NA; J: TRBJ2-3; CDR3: CASSLRQGPTDTQYF; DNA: TGCGCCAGCAGCTTGAGACAGGGTCCGACAGATACGCAGTATTTT
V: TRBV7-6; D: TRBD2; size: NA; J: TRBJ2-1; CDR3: CASSLLSRGLAGGDEQFF; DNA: TGTGCCAGCAGCTTATTAAGTAGAGGACTAGCGGGAGGGGATGAGCAGTTCTTC
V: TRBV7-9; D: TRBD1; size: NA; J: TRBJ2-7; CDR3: CASSSRGTGEGSEQYF; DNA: TGTGCCAGCAGTTCCAGGGGGACAGGGGAGGGTTCCGAGCAGTACTTC
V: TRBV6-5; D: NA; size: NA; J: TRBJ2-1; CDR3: CASSRGGEQFF; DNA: TGTGCCAGCAGTAGGGGGGGTGAGCAGTTCTTC
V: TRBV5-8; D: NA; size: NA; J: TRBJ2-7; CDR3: CASSLAHTGGDEQYF; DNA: TGTGCCAGCAGCTTGGCCCACACCGGGGGAGACGAGCAGTACTTC
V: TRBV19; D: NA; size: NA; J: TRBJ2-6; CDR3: CASSNEQSSGANVLTF; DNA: TGTGCCAGTAGTAACGAACAGAGCTCTGGGGCCAACGTCCTGACTTTC
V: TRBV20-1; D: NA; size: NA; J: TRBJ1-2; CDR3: CSATQNGYTF; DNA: TGCAGTGCAACACAGAATGGCTACACCTTC
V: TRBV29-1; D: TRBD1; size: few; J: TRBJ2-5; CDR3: CSVVTGVQETQYF; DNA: TGCAGCGTTGTTACAGGGGTCCAAGAGACCCAGTACTTC
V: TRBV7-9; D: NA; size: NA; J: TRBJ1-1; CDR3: CASSPDSTEAFF; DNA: TGTGCCAGCAGCCCGGACAGTACCGAAGCTTTCTTT
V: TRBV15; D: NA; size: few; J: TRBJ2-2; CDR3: CATSREHGSPTGELFF; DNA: TGTGCCACCAGCAGAGAACACGGGAGTCCCACCGGGGAGCTGTTTTTT
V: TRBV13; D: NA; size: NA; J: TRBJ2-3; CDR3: CASSSLGRDGYTQYF; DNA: TGTGCCAGCAGCTCCCTCGGGCGGGATGGGTATACGCAGTATTTT
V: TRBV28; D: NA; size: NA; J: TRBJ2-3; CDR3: CASSSTDTQYF; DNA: TGTGCCAGCAGTTCGACAGATACGCAGTATTTT
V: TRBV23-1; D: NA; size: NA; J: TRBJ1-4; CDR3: CASPSPGVAEKLFF; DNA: TGCGCCAGCCCTTCGCCGGGTGTGGCTGAAAAACTGTTTTTT
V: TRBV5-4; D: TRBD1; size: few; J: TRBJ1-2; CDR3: CASSSGTESNYGYTF; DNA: TGTGCCAGCAGCTCCGGGACAGAGTCTAACTATGGCTACACCTTC
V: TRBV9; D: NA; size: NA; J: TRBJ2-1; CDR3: CASSAEDTYNEQFF; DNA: TGTGCCAGCAGCGCAGAGGACACCTACAATGAGCAGTTCTTC
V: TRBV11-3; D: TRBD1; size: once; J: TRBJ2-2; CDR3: CASSLYLQGADTGELFF; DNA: TGTGCCAGCAGCTTATATTTGCAGGGGGCAGACACCGGGGAGCTGTTTTTT
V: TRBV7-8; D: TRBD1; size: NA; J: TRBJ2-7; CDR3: CASSLQGQGPYEQYF; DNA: TGTGCCAGCAGCTTACAAGGACAGGGCCCCTACGAGCAGTACTTC
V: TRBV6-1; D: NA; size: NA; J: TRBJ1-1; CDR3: CASSDGGPNTEAFF; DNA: TGTGCCAGCAGTGATGGGGGCCCGAACACTGAAGCTTTCTTT
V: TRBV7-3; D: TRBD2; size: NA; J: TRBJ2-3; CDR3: CASSLSPLAGDTQYF; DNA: TGTGCCAGCAGCTTAAGTCCCCTAGCGGGAGATACGCAGTATTTT
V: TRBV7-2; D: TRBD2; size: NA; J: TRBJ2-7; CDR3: CASSLQVAGARYEQYF; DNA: TGTGCCAGCAGCTTACAGGTAGCGGGAGCGCGTTACGAGCAGTACTTC
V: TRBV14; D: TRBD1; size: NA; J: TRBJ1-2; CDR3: CASRGQGANGYTF; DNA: TGTGCCAGCAGAGGACAGGGGGCAAATGGCTACACCTTC
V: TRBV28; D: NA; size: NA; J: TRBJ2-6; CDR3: CASSPPRYSGANGLTF; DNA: TGTGCCAGCAGTCCGCCGCGGTACTCTGGGGCCAACGGCCTGACTTTC
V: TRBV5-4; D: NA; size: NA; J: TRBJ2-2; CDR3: CASSPGQLSLNTGELFF; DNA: TGTGCCAGCAGCCCCGGACAGCTAAGTTTGAACACCGGGGAGCTGTTTTTT
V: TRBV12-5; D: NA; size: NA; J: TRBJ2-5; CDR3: CASAIPSGQETQYF; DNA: TGTGCTAGTGCCATACCCTCGGGCCAAGAGACCCAGTACTTC
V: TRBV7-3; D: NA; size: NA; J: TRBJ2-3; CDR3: CASSSTFGSADTQYF; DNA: TGTGCCAGCAGCTCCACCTTCGGGAGCGCAGATACGCAGTATTTT
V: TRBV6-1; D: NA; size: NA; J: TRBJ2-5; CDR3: CASRIGAVEQETQYF; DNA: TGTGCCAGCAGGATTGGAGCAGTCGAACAAGAGACCCAGTACTTC
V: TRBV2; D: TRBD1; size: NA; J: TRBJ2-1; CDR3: CASSGGTGLGNEQFF; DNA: TGTGCCAGCAGTGGTGGGACAGGGCTGGGCAATGAGCAGTTCTTC
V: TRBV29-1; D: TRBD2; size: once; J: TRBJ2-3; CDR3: CSVGSGGGRDTQYF; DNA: TGCAGCGTTGGTAGCGGGGGAGGGAGAGATACGCAGTATTTT
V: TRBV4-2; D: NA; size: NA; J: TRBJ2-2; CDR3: CASSHLFRGSGELFF; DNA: TGTGCCAGCAGCCATTTATTCAGGGGTAGCGGGGAGCTGTTTTTT
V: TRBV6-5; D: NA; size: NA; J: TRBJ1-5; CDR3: CASRRQAFSNQPQHF; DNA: TGTGCCAGCAGACGACAGGCCTTTAGCAATCAGCCCCAGCATTTT
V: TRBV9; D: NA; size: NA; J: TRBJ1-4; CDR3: CASSSRTAANEKLFF; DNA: TGTGCCAGCAGCTCTCGGACTGCTGCTAATGAAAAACTGTTTTTT
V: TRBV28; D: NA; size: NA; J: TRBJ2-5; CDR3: CASSSSADIGGRETQYF; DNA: TGTGCCAGCAGTTCCTCGGCCGACATAGGGGGACGGGAGACCCAGTACTTC
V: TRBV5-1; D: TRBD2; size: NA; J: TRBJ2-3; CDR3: CASSLGASGGAYTQYF; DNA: TGCGCCAGCAGCTTGGGTGCTAGCGGGGGGGCTTATACGCAGTATTTT
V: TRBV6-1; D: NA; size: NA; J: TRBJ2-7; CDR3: CASSDRQGLEQYF; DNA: TGTGCCAGCAGTGACAGGCAGGGTCTCGAGCAGTACTTC
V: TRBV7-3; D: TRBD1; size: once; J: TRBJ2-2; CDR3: CASSPTGGNIGELFF; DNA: TGTGCCAGCAGCCCGACAGGGGGTAACATCGGGGAGCTGTTTTTT
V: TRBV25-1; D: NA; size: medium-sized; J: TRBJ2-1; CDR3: CASSGGTEANEQFF; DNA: TGTGCCAGCAGTGGGGGGACTGAAGCCAATGAGCAGTTCTTC
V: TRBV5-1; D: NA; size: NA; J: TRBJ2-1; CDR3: CASSSSPDEQFF; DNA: TGCGCCAGCAGCTCCTCCCCGGATGAGCAGTTCTTC
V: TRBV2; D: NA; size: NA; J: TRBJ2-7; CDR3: CASSHHRAEQYF; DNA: TGTGCCAGCAGCCACCACAGGGCCGAGCAGTACTTC
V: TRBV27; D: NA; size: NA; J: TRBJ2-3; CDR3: CASSLSGSSTDTQYF; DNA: TGTGCCAGCAGCCTTAGCGGATCTAGCACAGATACGCAGTATTTT
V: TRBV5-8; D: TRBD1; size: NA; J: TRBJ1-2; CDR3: CASSIPGTGMYGYTF; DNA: TGTGCCAGCAGCATCCCCGGGACAGGGATGTATGGCTACACCTTC
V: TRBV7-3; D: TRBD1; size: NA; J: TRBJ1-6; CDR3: CASSATGTGYSPLHF; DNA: TGTGCCAGCAGCGCAACTGGGACAGGGTACTCACCCCTCCACTTT
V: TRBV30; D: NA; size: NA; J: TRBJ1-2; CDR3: CAWSQLYGYTF; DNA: TGTGCCTGGAGCCAGTTGTATGGCTACACCTTC
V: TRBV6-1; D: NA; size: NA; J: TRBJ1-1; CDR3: CASSEKTVLNTEAFF; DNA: TGTGCCAGCAGCGAAAAAACAGTATTGAACACTGAAGCTTTCTTT